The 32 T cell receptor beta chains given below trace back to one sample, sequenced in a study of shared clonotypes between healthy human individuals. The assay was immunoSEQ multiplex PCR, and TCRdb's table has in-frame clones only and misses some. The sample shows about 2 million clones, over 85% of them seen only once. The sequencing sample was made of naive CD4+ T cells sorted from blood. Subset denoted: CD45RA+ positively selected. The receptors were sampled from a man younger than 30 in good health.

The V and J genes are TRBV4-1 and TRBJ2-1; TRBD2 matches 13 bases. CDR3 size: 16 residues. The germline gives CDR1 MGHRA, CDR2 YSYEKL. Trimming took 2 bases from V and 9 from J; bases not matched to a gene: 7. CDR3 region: CASSQPTSGRALEQFF. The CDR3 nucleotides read TGCGCCAGCAGCCAACCTACTAGCGGGAGGGCCCTTGAGCAGTTCTTC.

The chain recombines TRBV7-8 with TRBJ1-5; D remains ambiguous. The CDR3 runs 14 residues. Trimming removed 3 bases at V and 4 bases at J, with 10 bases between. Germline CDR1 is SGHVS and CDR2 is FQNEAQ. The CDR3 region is CASSLTGLNQPQHF. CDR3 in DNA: TGTGCCAGCAGCTTGACCGGTCTTAATCAGCCCCAGCATTTT. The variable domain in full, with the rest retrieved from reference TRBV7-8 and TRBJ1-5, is GAGVSQSPRYKVAKRGQDVALRCDPISGHVSLFWYQQALGQGPEFLTYFQNEAQLDKSGLPSDRFFAERPEGSVSTLKIQRTQQEDSAVYLCASSLTGLNQPQHFGDGTRLSIL.

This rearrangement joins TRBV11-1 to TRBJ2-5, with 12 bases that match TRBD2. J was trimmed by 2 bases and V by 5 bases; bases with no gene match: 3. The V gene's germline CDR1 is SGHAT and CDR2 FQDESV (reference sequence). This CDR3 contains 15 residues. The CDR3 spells CASSKGLAGQETQYF. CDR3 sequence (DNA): TGTGCCAGCAGCAAAGGACTAGCGGGGCAAGAGACCCAGTACTTC.

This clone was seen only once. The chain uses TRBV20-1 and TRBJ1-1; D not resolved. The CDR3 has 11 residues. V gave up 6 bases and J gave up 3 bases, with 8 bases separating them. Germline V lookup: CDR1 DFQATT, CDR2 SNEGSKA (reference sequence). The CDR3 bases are TGCAGTGCCGACATCGACACTGAAGCTTTCTTT. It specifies CSADIDTEAFF.

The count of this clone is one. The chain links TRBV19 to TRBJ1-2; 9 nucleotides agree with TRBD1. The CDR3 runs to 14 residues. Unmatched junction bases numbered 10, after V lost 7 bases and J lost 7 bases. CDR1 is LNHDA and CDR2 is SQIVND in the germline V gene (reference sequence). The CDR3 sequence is CASIHRDRDGGYTF. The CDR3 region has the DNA TGTGCCAGTATTCACCGGGACAGGGACGGTGGCTACACCTTC.

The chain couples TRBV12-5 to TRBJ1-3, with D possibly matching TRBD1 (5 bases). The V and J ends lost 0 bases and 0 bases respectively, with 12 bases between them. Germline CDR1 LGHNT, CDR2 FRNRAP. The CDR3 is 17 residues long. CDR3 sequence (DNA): TGTGCTAGTGGTTTGGTAGGGGTGCGGAGCTCTGGAAACACCATATATTTT. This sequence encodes CASGLVGVRSSGNTIYF.

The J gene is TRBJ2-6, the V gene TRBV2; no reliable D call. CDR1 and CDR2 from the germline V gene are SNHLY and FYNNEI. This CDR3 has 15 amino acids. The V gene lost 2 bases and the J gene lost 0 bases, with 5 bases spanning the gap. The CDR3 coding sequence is TGTGCCAGCAGTGAACGGAACTCTGGGGCCAACGTCCTGACTTTC. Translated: CASSERNSGANVLTF.

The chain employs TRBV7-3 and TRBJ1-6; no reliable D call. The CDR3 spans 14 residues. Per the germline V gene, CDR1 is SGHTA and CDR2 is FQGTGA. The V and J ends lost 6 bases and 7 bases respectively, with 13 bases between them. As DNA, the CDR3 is TGTGCCAGCAGACCAAGGACGGAGAATTCACCCCTCCACTTT. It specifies CASRPRTENSPLHF.

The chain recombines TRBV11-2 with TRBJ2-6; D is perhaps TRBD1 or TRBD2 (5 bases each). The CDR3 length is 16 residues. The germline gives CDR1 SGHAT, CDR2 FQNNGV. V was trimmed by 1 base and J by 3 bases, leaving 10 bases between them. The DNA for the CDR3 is TGTGCCAGCAGCTTAGTTGCAGGGAGTGGGGCCAACGTCCTGACTTTC. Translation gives CASSLVAGSGANVLTF.

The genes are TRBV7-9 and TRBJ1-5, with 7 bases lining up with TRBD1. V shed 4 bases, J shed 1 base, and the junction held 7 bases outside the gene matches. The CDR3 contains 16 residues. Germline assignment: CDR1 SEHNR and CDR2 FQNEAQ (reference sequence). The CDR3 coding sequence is TGTGCCAGCAGCTCGCAAGGGGGCGGAAGCAATCAGCCCCAGCATTTT. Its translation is CASSSQGGGSNQPQHF.

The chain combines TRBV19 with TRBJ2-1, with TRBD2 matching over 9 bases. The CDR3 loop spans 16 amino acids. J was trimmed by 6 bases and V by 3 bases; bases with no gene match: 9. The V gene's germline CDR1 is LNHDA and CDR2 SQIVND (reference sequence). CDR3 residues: CASSIGGLAKGNEQFF. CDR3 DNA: TGTGCCAGTAGTATCGGGGGACTAGCTAAGGGCAATGAGCAGTTCTTC.

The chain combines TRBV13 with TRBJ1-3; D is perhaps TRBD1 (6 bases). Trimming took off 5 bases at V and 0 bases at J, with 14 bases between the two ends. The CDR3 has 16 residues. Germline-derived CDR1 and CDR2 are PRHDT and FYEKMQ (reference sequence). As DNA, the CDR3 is TGTGCCAGCAGCGCAAACCAGGGGACCTCTGGAAACACCATATATTTT. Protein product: CASSANQGTSGNTIYF.

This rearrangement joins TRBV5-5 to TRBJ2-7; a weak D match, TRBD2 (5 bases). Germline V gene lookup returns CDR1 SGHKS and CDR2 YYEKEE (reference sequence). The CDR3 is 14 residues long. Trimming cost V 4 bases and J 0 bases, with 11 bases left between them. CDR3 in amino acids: CASSISTSSYEQYF. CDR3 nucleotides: TGTGCCAGCAGCATCTCAACTAGCTCCTACGAGCAGTACTTC. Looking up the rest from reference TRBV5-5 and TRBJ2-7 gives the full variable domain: DAGVTQSPTHLIKTRGQQVTLRCSPISGHKSVSWYQQVLGQGPQFIFQYYEKEERGRGNFPDRFSARQFPNYSSELNVNALLLGDSALYLCASSISTSSYEQYFGPGTRLTVT.

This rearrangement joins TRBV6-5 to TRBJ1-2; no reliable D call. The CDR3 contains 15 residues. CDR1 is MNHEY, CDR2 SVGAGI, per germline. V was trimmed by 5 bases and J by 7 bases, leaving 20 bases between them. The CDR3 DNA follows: TGTGCCAGCAGTCCCTGGGAGTCGCAGTATCTTGGCTACACCTTC. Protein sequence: CASSPWESQYLGYTF.

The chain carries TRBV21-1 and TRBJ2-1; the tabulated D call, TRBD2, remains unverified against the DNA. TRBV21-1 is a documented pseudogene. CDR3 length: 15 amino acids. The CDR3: CASSCPGGAENEQFF. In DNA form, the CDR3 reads TGTGCCAGCAGCTGTCCGGGGGGAGCGGAGAATGAGCAGTTCTTC.

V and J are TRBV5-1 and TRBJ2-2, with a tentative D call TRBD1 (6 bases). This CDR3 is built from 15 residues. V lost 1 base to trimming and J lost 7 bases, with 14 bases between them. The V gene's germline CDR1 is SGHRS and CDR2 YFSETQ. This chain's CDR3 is CASSLSTGSNGELFF. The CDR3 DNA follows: TGCGCCAGCAGCTTGAGTACAGGGTCTAACGGGGAGCTGTTTTTT.

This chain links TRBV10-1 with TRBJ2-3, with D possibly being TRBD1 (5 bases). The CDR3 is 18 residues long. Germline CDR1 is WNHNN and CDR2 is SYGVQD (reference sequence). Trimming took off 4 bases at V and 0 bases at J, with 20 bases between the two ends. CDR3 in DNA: TGCGCCAGCAGTGTTAATCCCTCAAAGGGGTTAAGCACAGATACGCAGTATTTT. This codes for CASSVNPSKGLSTDTQYF.

The CDR3 spells CASSPGTGGGSSYNEQFF. The CDR3 nucleotides read TGTGCCAGCAGCCCGGGGACAGGGGGCGGTAGCTCCTACAATGAGCAGTTCTTC. The V call is TRBV5-4, the J call TRBJ2-1, with TRBD1 matching over 12 bases. Germline CDR1 SGHNT, CDR2 YYREEE (reference sequence). Trimming at V came to 4 bases and at J to 0 bases, leaving 8 bases not matched to a gene. The CDR3 covers 18 residues. Complete variable domain (other parts from reference TRBV5-4 and TRBJ2-1): ETGVTQSPTHLIKTRGQQVTLRCSSQSGHNTVSWYQQALGQGPQFIFQYYREEENGRGNFPPRFSGLQFPNYSSELNVNALELDDSALYLCASSPGTGGGSSYNEQFFGPGTRLTVL.

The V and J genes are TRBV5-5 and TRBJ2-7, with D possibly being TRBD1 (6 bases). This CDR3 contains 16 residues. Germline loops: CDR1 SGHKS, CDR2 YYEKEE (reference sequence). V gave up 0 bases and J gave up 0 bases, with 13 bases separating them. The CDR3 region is CASSLEGHLSSYEQYF. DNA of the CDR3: TGTGCCAGCAGCTTGGAGGGACACCTTAGCTCCTACGAGCAGTACTTC.

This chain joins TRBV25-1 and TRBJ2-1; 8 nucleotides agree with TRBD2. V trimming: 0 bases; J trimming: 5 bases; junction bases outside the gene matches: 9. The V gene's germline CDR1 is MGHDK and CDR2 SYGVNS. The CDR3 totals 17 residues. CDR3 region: CASSEYLAAGVNNEQFF. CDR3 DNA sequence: TGTGCCAGCAGTGAATATCTAGCAGCGGGAGTAAACAATGAGCAGTTCTTC.

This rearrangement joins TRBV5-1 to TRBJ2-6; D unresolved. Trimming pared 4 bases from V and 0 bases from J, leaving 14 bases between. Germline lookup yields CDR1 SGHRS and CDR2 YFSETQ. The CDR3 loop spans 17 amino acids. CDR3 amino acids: CASSTSGGYSGANVLTF. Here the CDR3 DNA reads TGCGCCAGCAGCACCTCGGGCGGATACTCTGGGGCCAACGTCCTGACTTTC.

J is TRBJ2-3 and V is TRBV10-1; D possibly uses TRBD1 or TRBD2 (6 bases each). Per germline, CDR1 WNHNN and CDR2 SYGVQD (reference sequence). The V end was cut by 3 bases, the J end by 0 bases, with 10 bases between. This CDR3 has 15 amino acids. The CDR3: CASSDGGLSTDTQYF. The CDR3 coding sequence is TGCGCCAGCAGTGACGGGGGCCTAAGCACAGATACGCAGTATTTT.

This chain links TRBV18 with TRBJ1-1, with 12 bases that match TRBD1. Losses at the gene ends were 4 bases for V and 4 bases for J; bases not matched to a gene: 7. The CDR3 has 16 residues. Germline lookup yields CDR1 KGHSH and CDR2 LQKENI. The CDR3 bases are TGTGCCAGCTCACTGGGACAGGGGGCGGCTTTCACTGAAGCTTTCTTT. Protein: CASSLGQGAAFTEAFF.

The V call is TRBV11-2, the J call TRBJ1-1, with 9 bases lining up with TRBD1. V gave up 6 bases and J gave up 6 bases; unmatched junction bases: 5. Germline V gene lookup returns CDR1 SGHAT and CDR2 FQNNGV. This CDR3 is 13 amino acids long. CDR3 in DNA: TGTGCCAGCAGTCCGGACAGGGGTGCTGAAGCTTTCTTT. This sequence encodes CASSPDRGAEAFF. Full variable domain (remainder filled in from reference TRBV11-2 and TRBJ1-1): EAGVAQSPRYKIIEKRQSVAFWCNPISGHATLYWYQQILGQGPKLLIQFQNNGVVDDSQLPKDRFSAERLKGVDSTLKIQPAKLEDSAVYLCASSPDRGAEAFFGQGTRLTVV.

In DNA form, the CDR3 reads TGTGCCAGCAGCCACAGGGGTTCTGGGGCCAACGTCCTGACTTTC. Translated: CASSHRGSGANVLTF. The genes are TRBV7-9 and TRBJ2-6, with 7 nucleotides matching TRBD1. V shed 5 bases and J 1 base; nucleotides not matched to a gene: 2. The CDR3 spans 15 residues. Germline lookup yields CDR1 SEHNR and CDR2 FQNEAQ (reference sequence). Full variable domain (rest looked up from reference TRBV7-9 and TRBJ2-6): DTGVSQNPRHKITKRGQNVTFRCDPISEHNRLYWYRQTLGQGPEFLTYFQNEAQLEKSRLLSDRFSAERPKGSFSTLEIQRTEQGDSAMYLCASSHRGSGANVLTFGAGSRLTVL.

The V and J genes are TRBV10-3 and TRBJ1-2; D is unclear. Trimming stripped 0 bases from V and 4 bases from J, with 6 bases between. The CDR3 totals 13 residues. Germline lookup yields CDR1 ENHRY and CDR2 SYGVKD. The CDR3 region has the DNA TGTGCCATCAGTGAGTCGACCATCTATGGCTACACCTTC. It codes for CAISESTIYGYTF.

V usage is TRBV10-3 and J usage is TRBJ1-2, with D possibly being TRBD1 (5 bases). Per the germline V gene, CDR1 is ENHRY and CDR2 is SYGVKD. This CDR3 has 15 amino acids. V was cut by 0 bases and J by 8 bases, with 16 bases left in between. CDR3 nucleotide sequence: TGTGCCATCAGTGAGTCGATGGAGGGCAGGGCAGGCTACACCTTC. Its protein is CAISESMEGRAGYTF.

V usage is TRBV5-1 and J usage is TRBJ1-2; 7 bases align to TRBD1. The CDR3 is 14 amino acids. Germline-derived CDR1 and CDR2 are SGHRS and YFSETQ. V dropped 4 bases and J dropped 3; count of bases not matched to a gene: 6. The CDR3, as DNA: TGCGCCAGCAGCGCCGCCGGGACAGACTATGGCTACACCTTC. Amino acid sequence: CASSAAGTDYGYTF.

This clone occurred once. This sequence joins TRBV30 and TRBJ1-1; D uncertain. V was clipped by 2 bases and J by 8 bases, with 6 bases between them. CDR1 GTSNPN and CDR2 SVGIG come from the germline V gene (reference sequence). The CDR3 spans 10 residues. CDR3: CAWSRREAFF. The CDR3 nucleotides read TGTGCCTGGAGTCGGAGAGAAGCTTTCTTT.

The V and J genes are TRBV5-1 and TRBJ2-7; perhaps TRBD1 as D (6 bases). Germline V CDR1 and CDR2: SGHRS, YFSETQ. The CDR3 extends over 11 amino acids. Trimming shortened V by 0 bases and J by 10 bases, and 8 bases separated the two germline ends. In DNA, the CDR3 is TGCGCCAGCAGCTTGGACAGGGTCCAGTACTTC. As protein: CASSLDRVQYF.

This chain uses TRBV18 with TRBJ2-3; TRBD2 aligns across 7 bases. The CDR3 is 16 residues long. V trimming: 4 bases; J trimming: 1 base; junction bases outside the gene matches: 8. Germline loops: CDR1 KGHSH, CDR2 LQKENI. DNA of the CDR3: TGTGCCAGCTCACAGACAACTAGCGCGGGCACAGATACGCAGTATTTT. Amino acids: CASSQTTSAGTDTQYF.

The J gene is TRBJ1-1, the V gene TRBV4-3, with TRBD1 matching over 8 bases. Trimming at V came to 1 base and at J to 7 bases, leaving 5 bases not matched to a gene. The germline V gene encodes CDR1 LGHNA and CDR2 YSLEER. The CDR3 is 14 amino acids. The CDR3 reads CASSQVTGANEAFF. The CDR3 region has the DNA TGCGCCAGCAGCCAAGTGACAGGGGCCAATGAAGCTTTCTTT.